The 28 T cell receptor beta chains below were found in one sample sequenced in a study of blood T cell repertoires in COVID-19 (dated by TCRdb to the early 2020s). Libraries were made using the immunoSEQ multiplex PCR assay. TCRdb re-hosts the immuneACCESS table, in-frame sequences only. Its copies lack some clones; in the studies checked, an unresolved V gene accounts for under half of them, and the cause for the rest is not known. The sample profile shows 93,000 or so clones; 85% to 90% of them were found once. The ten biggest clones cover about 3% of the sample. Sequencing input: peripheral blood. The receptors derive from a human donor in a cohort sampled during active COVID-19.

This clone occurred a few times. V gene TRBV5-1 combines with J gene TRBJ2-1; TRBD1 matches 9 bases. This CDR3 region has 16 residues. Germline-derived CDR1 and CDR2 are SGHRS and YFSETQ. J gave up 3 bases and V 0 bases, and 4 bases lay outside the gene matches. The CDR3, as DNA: TGCGCCAGCAGCTTGGGAGGGACAGGGAACTACAATGAGCAGTTCTTC. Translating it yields CASSLGGTGNYNEQFF.

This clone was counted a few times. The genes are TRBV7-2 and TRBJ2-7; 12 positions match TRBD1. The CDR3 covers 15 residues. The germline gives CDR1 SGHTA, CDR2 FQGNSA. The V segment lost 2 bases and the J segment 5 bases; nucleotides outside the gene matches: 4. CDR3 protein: CASSLWGQGANEQYF. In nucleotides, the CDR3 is TGTGCCAGCAGCTTATGGGGACAGGGGGCTAACGAGCAGTACTTC.

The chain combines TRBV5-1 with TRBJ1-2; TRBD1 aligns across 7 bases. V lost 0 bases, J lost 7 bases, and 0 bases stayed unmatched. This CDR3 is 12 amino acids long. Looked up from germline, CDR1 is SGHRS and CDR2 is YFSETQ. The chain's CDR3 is CASSLAGGGYTF. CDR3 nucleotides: TGCGCCAGCAGCTTGGCAGGGGGTGGCTACACCTTC. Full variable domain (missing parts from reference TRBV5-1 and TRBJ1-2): KAGVTQTPRYLIKTRGQQVTLSCSPISGHRSVSWYQQTPGQGLQFLFEYFSETQRNKGNFPGRFSGRQFSNSRSEMNVSTLELGDSALYLCASSLAGGGYTFGSGTRLTVV.

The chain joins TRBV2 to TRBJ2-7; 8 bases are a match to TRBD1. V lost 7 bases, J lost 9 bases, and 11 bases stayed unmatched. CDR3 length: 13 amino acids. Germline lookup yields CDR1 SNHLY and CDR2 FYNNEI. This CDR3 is CASKGQGSLWQYF. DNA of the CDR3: TGTGCCAGCAAAGGACAGGGTTCGTTGTGGCAGTACTTC.

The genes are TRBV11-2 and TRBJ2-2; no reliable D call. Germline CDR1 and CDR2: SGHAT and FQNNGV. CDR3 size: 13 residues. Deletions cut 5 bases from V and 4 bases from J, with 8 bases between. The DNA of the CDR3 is TGTGCCAGCAGCGTATTGGCCACCGGGGAGCTGTTTTTT. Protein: CASSVLATGELFF.

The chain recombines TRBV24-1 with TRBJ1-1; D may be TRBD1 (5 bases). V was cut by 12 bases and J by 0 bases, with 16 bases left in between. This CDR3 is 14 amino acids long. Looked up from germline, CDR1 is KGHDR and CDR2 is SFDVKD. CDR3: CAPFLAGMNTEAFF. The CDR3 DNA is TGTGCCCCCTTTCTGGCAGGGATGAACACTGAAGCTTTCTTT.

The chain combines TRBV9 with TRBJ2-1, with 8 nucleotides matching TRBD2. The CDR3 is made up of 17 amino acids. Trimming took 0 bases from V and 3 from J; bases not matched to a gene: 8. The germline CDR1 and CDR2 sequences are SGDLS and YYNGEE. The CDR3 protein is CASSVGLRSGGYNEQFF. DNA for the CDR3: TGTGCCAGCAGCGTAGGACTCCGGAGCGGGGGCTACAATGAGCAGTTCTTC.

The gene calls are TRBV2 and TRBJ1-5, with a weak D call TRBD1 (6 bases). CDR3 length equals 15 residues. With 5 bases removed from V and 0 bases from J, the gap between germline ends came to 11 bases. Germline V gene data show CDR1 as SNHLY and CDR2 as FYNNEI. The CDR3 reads CASSPTGFSNQPQHF. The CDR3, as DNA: TGTGCCAGCAGTCCGACAGGATTTAGCAATCAGCCCCAGCATTTT.

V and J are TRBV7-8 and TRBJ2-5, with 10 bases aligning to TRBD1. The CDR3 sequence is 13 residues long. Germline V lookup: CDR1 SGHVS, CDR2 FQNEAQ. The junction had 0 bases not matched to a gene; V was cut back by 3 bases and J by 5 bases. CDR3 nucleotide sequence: TGTGCCAGCAGCTTGGACAGGGGGGAGACCCAGTACTTC. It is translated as CASSLDRGETQYF.

The CDR3 sequence: CAAPGLAGNTQYF. Written as DNA, the CDR3 is TGTGCCGCCCCGGGACTAGCGGGAAATACGCAGTATTTT. V and J are TRBV7-9 and TRBJ2-3; 13 bases are shared with TRBD2. The trim removed 11 bases at V and 7 bases at J, leaving 6 bases unmatched. The CDR3 totals 13 residues. The V gene's germline CDR1 is SEHNR and CDR2 FQNEAQ (reference sequence).

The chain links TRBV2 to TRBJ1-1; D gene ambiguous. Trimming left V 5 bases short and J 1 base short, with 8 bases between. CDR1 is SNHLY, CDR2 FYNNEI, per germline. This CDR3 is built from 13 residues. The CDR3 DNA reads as TGTGCCAGCAGTCTTGTGAGGAACACTGAAGCTTTCTTT. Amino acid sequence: CASSLVRNTEAFF.

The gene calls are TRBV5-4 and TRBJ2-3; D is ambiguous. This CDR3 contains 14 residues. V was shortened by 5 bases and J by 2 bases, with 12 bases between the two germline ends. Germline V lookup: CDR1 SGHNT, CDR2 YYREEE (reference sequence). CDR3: CASSSSWATDTQYF. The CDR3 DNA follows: TGTGCCAGCAGTTCATCGTGGGCCACAGATACGCAGTATTTT.

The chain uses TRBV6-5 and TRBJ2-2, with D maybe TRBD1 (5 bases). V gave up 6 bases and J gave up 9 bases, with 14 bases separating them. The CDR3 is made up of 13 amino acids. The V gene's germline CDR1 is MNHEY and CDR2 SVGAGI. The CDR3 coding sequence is TGTGCCAGCAGCCGAGTACAGGCGCGGGAGCTGTTTTTT. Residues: CASSRVQARELFF.

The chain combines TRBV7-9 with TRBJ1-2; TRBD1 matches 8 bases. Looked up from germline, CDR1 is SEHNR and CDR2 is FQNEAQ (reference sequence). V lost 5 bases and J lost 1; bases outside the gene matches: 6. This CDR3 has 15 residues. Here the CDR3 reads CASSTRDRINYGYTF. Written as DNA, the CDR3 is TGTGCCAGCAGCACGCGGGACAGGATTAACTATGGCTACACCTTC.

This CDR3 is CASRRGQSENTEAFF. The CDR3 coding sequence is TGCGCCAGCAGACGTGGACAGAGCGAGAACACTGAAGCTTTCTTT. V usage is TRBV5-1 and J usage is TRBJ1-1; perhaps TRBD1 as D (6 bases). From germline, CDR1 is SGHRS and CDR2 YFSETQ. With 5 bases removed from V and 1 base from J, the gap between germline ends came to 15 bases. The CDR3 has 15 amino acids.

Here the CDR3 reads CASSPTNLLSYEQYF. The CDR3 DNA reads as TGTGCCAGCAGCCCGACAAACCTCCTCTCCTACGAGCAGTACTTC. The rearrangement links TRBV9 to TRBJ2-7, with D unclear. CDR3 length equals 15 residues. Germline V gene data show CDR1 as SGDLS and CDR2 as YYNGEE. Trimming stripped 4 bases from V and 0 bases from J, with 14 bases between. Using reference TRBV9 and TRBJ2-7 for the parts outside the CDR3, the full variable domain is DSGVTQTPKHLITATGQRVTLRCSPRSGDLSVYWYQQSLDQGLQFLIQYYNGEERAKGNILERFSAQQFPDLHSELNLSSLELGDSALYFCASSPTNLLSYEQYFGPGTRLTVT.

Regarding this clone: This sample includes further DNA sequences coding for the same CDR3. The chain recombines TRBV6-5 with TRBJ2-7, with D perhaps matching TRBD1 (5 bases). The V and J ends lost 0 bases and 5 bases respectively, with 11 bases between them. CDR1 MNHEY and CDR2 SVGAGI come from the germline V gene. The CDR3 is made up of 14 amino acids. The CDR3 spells CASSYSGAGDEQYF. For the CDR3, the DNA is TGTGCCAGCAGTTACTCAGGGGCTGGAGACGAGCAGTACTTC.

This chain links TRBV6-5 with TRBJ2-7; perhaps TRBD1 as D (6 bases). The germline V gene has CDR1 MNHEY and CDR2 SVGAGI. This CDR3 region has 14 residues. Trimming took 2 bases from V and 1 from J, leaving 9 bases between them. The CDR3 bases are TGTGCCAGCAGTTACGGACAGAGTTCCTACGAGCAGTACTTC. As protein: CASSYGQSSYEQYF.

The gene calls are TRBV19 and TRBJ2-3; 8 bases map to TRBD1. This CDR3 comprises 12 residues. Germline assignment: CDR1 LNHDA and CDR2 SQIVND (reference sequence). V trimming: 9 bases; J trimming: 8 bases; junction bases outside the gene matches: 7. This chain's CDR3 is CASGQGGGTQYF. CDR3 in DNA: TGTGCCAGCGGACAGGGCGGCGGTACGCAGTATTTT.

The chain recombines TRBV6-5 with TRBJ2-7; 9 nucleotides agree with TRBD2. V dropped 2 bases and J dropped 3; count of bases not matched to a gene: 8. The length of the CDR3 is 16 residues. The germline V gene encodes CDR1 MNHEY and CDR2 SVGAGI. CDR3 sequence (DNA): TGTGCCAGCAGTTACGACGAGCGGGGGGCCCTCTACGAGCAGTACTTC. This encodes CASSYDERGALYEQYF.

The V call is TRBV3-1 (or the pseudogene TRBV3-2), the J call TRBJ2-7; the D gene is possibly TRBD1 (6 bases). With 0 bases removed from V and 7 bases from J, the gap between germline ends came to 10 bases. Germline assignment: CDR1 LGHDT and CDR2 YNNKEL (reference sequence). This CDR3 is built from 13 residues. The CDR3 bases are TGTGCCAGCAGCCAAGATCTTGGACAGGAGCAGTACTTC. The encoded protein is CASSQDLGQEQYF.

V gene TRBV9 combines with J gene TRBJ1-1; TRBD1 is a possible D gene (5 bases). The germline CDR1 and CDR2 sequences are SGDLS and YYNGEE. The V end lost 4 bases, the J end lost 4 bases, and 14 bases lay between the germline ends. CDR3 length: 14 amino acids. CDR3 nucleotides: TGTGCCAGCAGCCCCCACGGAGGGGCCACTGAAGCTTTCTTT. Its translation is CASSPHGGATEAFF.

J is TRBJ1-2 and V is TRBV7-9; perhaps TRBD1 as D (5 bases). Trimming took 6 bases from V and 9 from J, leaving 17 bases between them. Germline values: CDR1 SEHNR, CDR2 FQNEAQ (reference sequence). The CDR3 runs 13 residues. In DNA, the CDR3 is TGTGCCAGCAGGGTGGGGGGTCCGTCACGCTACACCTTC. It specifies CASRVGGPSRYTF.

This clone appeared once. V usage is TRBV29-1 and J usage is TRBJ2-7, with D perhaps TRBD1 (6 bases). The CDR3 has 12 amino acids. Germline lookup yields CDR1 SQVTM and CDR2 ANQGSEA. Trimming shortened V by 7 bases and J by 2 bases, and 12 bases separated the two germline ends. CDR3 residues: CSAEDRTYEQYF. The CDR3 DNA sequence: TGCAGCGCGGAGGACAGAACCTACGAGCAGTACTTC.

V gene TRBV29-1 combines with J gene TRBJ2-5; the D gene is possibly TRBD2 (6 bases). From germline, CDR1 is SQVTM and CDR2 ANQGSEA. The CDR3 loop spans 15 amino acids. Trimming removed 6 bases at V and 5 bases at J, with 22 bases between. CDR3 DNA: TGCAGCGTCAACCTTAGGACTGGAGGGGACGAGACCCAGTACTTC. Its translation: CSVNLRTGGDETQYF.

CDR3 in DNA: TGTGCCAGCACCTCCCTGGGGACTAGCGTCTCCTACGAGCAGTACTTC. Protein sequence: CASTSLGTSVSYEQYF. The chain is built from TRBV27 and TRBJ2-7; 10 nucleotides match TRBD2. The V gene end was trimmed by 7 bases and the J gene end by 0 bases; junction bases not matched to a gene: 9. Germline CDR1 reads MNHEY; CDR2 reads SMNVEV (reference sequence). The CDR3 runs 16 residues.

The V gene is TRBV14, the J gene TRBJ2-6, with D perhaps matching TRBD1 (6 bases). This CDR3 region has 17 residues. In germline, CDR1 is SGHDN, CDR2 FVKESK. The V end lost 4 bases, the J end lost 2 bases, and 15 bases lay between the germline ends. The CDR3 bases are TGTGCCAGCAGCCGACCGGGACACCAAGCTGGGGCCAACGTCCTGACTTTC. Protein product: CASSRPGHQAGANVLTF.

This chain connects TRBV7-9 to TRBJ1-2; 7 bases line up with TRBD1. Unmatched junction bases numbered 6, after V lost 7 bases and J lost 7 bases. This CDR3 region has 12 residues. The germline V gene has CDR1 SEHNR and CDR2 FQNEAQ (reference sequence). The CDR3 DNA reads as TGTGCCAGCACCGCAGGGGGGTTTGGCTACACCTTC. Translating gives CASTAGGFGYTF.